This T cell receptor (beta chain) was retrieved from a study of blood T cell repertoires in COVID-19. Germline lookup yields CDR1 MNHEY and CDR2 SVGAGI. V shed 8 bases, J shed 8 bases, and the junction held 10 bases outside the gene matches. CDR3 size: 14 residues. Per the original methods: Reference gene primers were amplified, and this amplification served to estimate nucleated cell counts. The table came from immunoSEQ multiplex PCR; TCRdb's copy has only in-frame clones and leaves some out. From that table come the V and J calls and clone size; the DNA was used to work out D and trimming. The table records about 92,000 clones, around nine tenths of them present only once.

The rearrangement joins TRBV6-5 to TRBJ1-2; 11 nucleotides line up with TRBD1. The sequence came from a woman aged 60 to 75 with COVID-19, enrolled during active disease. Material: peripheral blood. The CDR3: CASRGQGATRGYTF. The CDR3 region has the DNA TGTGCCAGCCGAGGACAGGGGGCGACAAGAGGCTACACCTTC.